Listed here are 21 T cell receptor beta chains from one sample, sequenced in a study of OX40 agonist ivuxolimab in advanced cancers. Libraries were prepared by immunoSEQ multiplex PCR; TCRdb keeps only in-frame clonotypes and omits some of them. Altogether 61,000 or so clones are present, approximately 86% being singletons, with the ten largest covering 1.2%. The sample consisted of CD4+ or CD8+ T cells sorted from blood, taken in a trial of the OX40 agonist ivuxolimab. The receptors stem from an adult with an advanced solid tumor such as melanoma, head and neck, liver or kidney cancer.

The chain uses TRBV19 and TRBJ1-2; weak D call: TRBD1 (5 bases). Trimming stripped 6 bases from V and 7 bases from J, with 21 bases between. The V gene's germline CDR1 is LNHDA and CDR2 SQIVND (reference sequence). CDR3 size: 15 residues. CDR3 residues: CASRPQGLGQGGYTF. Written as DNA, the CDR3 is TGTGCCAGTAGGCCCCAAGGTTTGGGGCAGGGTGGCTACACCTTC.

The rearrangement joins TRBV19 to TRBJ1-1; tentatively, D is TRBD1 (6 bases). From germline, CDR1 is LNHDA and CDR2 SQIVND (reference sequence). This CDR3 region has 13 residues. Deletions cut 7 bases from V and 5 bases from J, with 14 bases between. The CDR3 DNA is TGTGCCAGTAAATTTGGGGGCCGGACTGAAGCTTTCTTT. It specifies CASKFGGRTEAFF. Supplemented by reference TRBV19 and TRBJ1-1, the full variable domain reads DGGITQSPKYLFRKEGQNVTLSCEQNLNHDAMYWYRQDPGQGLRLIYYSQIVNDFQKGDIAEGYSVSREKKESFPLTVTSAQKNPTAFYLCASKFGGRTEAFFGQGTRLTVV.

The chain couples TRBV5-1 to TRBJ2-6; D may be TRBD1 (6 bases). Trimming removed 0 bases at V and 9 bases at J, with 13 bases between. CDR1 and CDR2 from the germline V gene are SGHRS and YFSETQ. This CDR3 contains 15 residues. This chain's CDR3 is CASSLAGTRVNVLTF. CDR3 DNA sequence: TGCGCCAGCAGCTTGGCCGGGACACGGGTCAACGTCCTGACTTTC.

This chain connects TRBV19 to TRBJ2-3, with 9 bases aligning to TRBD1. This CDR3 spans 14 amino acids. With V trimmed by 7 bases and J by 0 bases, 2 bases remained unmatched. Germline values: CDR1 LNHDA, CDR2 SQIVND (reference sequence). The CDR3 DNA sequence: TGTGCCAGTAAGGGGACAGGGAGCACAGATACGCAGTATTTT. Translated, it gives CASKGTGSTDTQYF.

The CDR3 DNA reads as TGTGCCAGCGCCAGGGGATCTGGAAACACCATATATTTT. Translated, it gives CASARGSGNTIYF. The V gene is TRBV2, the J gene TRBJ1-3; tentatively, D is TRBD1 (6 bases). Trimming cost V 8 bases and J 1 base, with 9 bases left between them. The germline gives CDR1 SNHLY, CDR2 FYNNEI. CDR3 length equals 13 residues.

V and J are TRBV18 and TRBJ1-1, with 7 bases identical to TRBD1. CDR1 is KGHSH, CDR2 LQKENI, per germline. CDR3 length: 13 amino acids. V dropped 6 bases and J dropped 5; count of bases not matched to a gene: 6. CDR3 region: CASSPTGVTEAFF. Written as DNA, the CDR3 is TGTGCCAGCTCTCCTACAGGGGTAACTGAAGCTTTCTTT.

This chain connects TRBV29-1 to TRBJ1-5, with D uncertain. Trimming took 8 bases from V and 0 from J, leaving 17 bases between them. Germline assignment: CDR1 SQVTM and CDR2 ANQGSEA. The CDR3 contains 15 residues. The CDR3 DNA reads TGCAGCCCCCGGGGTGGACTCAATAGCAATCAGCCCCAGCATTTT. Protein product: CSPRGGLNSNQPQHF.

The chain carries TRBV7-6 and TRBJ1-3; no firm D call. This CDR3 has 12 residues. In germline, CDR1 is SGHVS, CDR2 FNYEAQ. Trimming removed 1 base at V and 4 bases at J, with 2 bases between. CDR3 nucleotides: TGTGCCAGCAGCTTAGAAGGAAACACCATATATTTT. Amino acid sequence: CASSLEGNTIYF. The whole variable domain, remainder taken from reference TRBV7-6 and TRBJ1-3, is GAGVSQSPRYKVTKRGQDVALRCDPISGHVSLYWYRQALGQGPEFLTYFNYEAQQDKSGLPNDRFSAERPEGSISTLTIQRTEQRDSAMYRCASSLEGNTIYFGEGSWLTVV.

This chain links TRBV5-4 with TRBJ2-7; D possibly uses TRBD1 or TRBD2 (5 bases each). The CDR3 loop spans 14 amino acids. Trimming removed 3 bases at V and 2 bases at J, with 12 bases between. Germline V CDR1 and CDR2: SGHNT, YYREEE (reference sequence). The CDR3 is CASSSPGTTYEQYF. The CDR3 nucleotides are TGTGCCAGCAGCTCGCCCGGGACCACCTACGAGCAGTACTTC.

The V and J genes are TRBV5-4 and TRBJ2-3; possible D gene TRBD1, 6 bases. Trimming left V 2 bases short and J 2 bases short, with 21 bases between. The CDR3 has 18 residues. Germline loops: CDR1 SGHNT, CDR2 YYREEE (reference sequence). The CDR3, as DNA: TGTGCCAGCAGCTTTTCCCGCTTTGGTGGGGGCCACACAGATACGCAGTATTTT. It encodes CASSFSRFGGGHTDTQYF.

This clone has only a few counts. The rearrangement uses TRBV4-1 and TRBJ2-1; TRBD2 matches at 9 bases. Germline CDR1 reads MGHRA; CDR2 reads YSYEKL. This CDR3 has 17 amino acids. Losses at the gene ends were 2 bases for V and 5 bases for J; bases not matched to a gene: 10. The CDR3 is CASSQPLGSGGNNEQFF. CDR3 coding DNA: TGCGCCAGCAGCCAACCCTTGGGCAGCGGGGGGAACAATGAGCAGTTCTTC.

The chain employs TRBV5-1 and TRBJ2-1; 10 positions match TRBD1. The germline CDR1 and CDR2 sequences are SGHRS and YFSETQ. CDR3 size: 14 residues. The V segment lost 2 bases and the J segment 7 bases; nucleotides outside the gene matches: 3. The CDR3 bases are TGCGCCAGCAGCTTTCGGGACAGGGGTAATGAGCAGTTCTTC. This codes for CASSFRDRGNEQFF.

V usage is TRBV19 and J usage is TRBJ1-2; no definite D call. This CDR3 has 20 residues. The V and J ends lost 5 bases and 6 bases respectively, with 34 bases between them. CDR1 and CDR2 from the germline V gene are LNHDA and SQIVND (reference sequence). The CDR3 is CASSYRAVVPSYSALDGYTF. In DNA, the CDR3 is TGTGCCAGTAGTTACCGGGCCGTCGTTCCCAGTTACAGTGCCCTGGATGGCTACACCTTC.

This sequence joins TRBV4-1 and TRBJ2-3; D not resolved. Germline loops: CDR1 MGHRA, CDR2 YSYEKL. The CDR3 runs to 13 residues. Trimming took 4 bases from V and 9 from J, leaving 14 bases between them. In DNA form, the CDR3 reads TGCGCCAGCAGCCTCCTGTGGGCACAGACGCAGTATTTT. Its translation is CASSLLWAQTQYF.

The rearrangement joins TRBV7-2 to TRBJ2-1, with D unresolved. Germline CDR1 is SGHTA and CDR2 is FQGNSA. The CDR3 extends over 12 amino acids. V dropped 4 bases and J dropped 7 bases, with 8 bases sitting between them. CDR3 region: CASSYTVNEQFF. The CDR3 DNA reads as TGTGCCAGCAGCTACACCGTTAATGAGCAGTTCTTC.

A few counts support this clone. The chain carries TRBV7-9 and TRBJ2-3, with D possibly TRBD1 on 5 matching bases. CDR1 is SEHNR, CDR2 FQNEAQ, per germline (reference sequence). V was trimmed by 0 bases and J by 11 bases, leaving 9 bases between them. The CDR3 extends over 12 amino acids. CDR3 DNA sequence: TGTGCCAGCAGCTTAGCCGAAGGACAGCAGTATTTT. Amino acids: CASSLAEGQQYF.

The V call is TRBV18, the J call TRBJ2-1; 8 positions agree with TRBD1. The germline V gene encodes CDR1 KGHSH and CDR2 LQKENI. The length of the CDR3 is 15 residues. Germline trimming cut 5 bases from V and 1 base from J; bases unmatched to any gene: 4. CDR3 in DNA: TGTGCCAGCTCAGTCCAGGGGGCATCCTACAATGAGCAGTTCTTC. This codes for CASSVQGASYNEQFF. Filled out from reference TRBV18 and TRBJ2-1, the complete variable domain reads NAGVMQNPRHLVRRRGQEARLRCSPMKGHSHVYWYRQLPEEGLKFMVYLQKENIIDESGMPKERFSAEFPKEGPSILRIQQVVRGDSAAYFCASSVQGASYNEQFFGPGTRLTVL.

V and J are TRBV5-1 and TRBJ2-1; 7 bases match TRBD2. The junction had 7 bases not matched to a gene; V was cut back by 4 bases and J by 6 bases. CDR1 and CDR2 from the germline V gene are SGHRS and YFSETQ. This CDR3 region has 14 residues. The CDR3 sequence is CASSPSGGGNEQFF. CDR3 in DNA: TGCGCCAGCAGCCCGTCGGGAGGCGGCAATGAGCAGTTCTTC.

The chain is built from TRBV19 and TRBJ2-1; possibly TRBD1 or TRBD2 for D (6 bases each). Trimming took 6 bases from V and 1 from J, leaving 10 bases between them. This CDR3 is 14 amino acids long. Germline-derived CDR1 and CDR2 are LNHDA and SQIVND (reference sequence). The CDR3 DNA reads as TGTGCCAGTAGCAAAGGGGGGTCCTACAATGAGCAGTTCTTC. It yields the protein CASSKGGSYNEQFF.

The V gene is TRBV19, the J gene TRBJ2-1, with D possibly matching TRBD2 (6 bases). The CDR3 is made up of 11 amino acids. Germline CDR1 LNHDA, CDR2 SQIVND (reference sequence). The CDR3 nucleotides read TGTGCTAGCGGAACCTACAATGAGCAGTTCTTC. This translates into CASGTYNEQFF. Filled out from reference TRBV19 and TRBJ2-1, the complete variable domain reads DGGITQSPKYLFRKEGQNVTLSCEQNLNHDAMYWYRQDPGQGLRLIYYSQIVNDFQKGDIAEGYSVSREKKESFPLTVTSAQKNPTAFYLCASGTYNEQFFGPGTRLTVL.

The CDR3 nucleotides are TGTGCCAGCAGTTCGGGACAGGCCAGCTACACCTTC. Residues: CASSSGQASYTF. V is TRBV6-5 and J is TRBJ1-2, with TRBD1 identical over 8 bases. Per the germline V gene, CDR1 is MNHEY and CDR2 is SVGAGI. J was trimmed by 9 bases and V by 4 bases; bases with no gene match: 4. The CDR3 spans 12 residues.